These 8 T cell receptor beta chains were sequenced from one sample in a study of blood T cell repertoires in COVID-19. Libraries were prepared by immunoSEQ multiplex PCR; TCRdb keeps only in-frame clonotypes and omits some of them. Here the sample spans about 220,000 clones, approximately 80% being singletons. Sequenced material: peripheral blood. Receptors were obtained from a man over 45 with active or convalescent COVID-19.

The rearrangement links TRBV15 to TRBJ2-7; 7 positions match TRBD2. The germline V gene has CDR1 LNHNV and CDR2 YYDKDF (reference sequence). This CDR3 is built from 14 residues. V was clipped by 0 bases and J by 4 bases; unmatched bases: 3. The CDR3 region has the DNA TGTGCCACCAGCAGAGAGATGGGAGGGTACGAGCAGTACGTC. This sequence encodes CATSREMGGYEQYV.

This rearrangement joins TRBV19 to TRBJ1-5, with D unresolved. The CDR3 has 17 residues. V dropped 4 bases and J dropped 3 bases, with 19 bases sitting between them. Germline CDR1 reads LNHDA; CDR2 reads SQIVND (reference sequence). The CDR3 nucleotides are TGTGCCAGTAGTAAAATACTAGACCGTGGACTCAATCAGCCCCAGCATTTT. Translated, it gives CASSKILDRGLNQPQHF.

The chain links TRBV5-1 to TRBJ1-2; 7 bases agree with TRBD1. V shed 0 bases, J shed 2 bases, and the junction held 7 bases outside the gene matches. CDR1 and CDR2 (germline): SGHRS, YFSETQ. The CDR3 length is 16 residues. In DNA, the CDR3 is TGCGCCAGCAGCTTGGGAGGGACAGCGCTCAACTATGGCTACACCTTC. It encodes CASSLGGTALNYGYTF.

This rearrangement joins TRBV5-5 to TRBJ2-3, with 12 positions matching TRBD1. This CDR3 is 16 amino acids long. Germline values: CDR1 SGHKS, CDR2 YYEKEE (reference sequence). The V segment lost 0 bases and the J segment 4 bases; nucleotides outside the gene matches: 3. The CDR3 spells CASSLVGQGASDTQYF. Here the CDR3 DNA reads TGTGCCAGCAGCTTGGTGGGACAGGGGGCGTCAGATACGCAGTATTTT.

J is TRBJ2-2 and V is TRBV2; TRBD1 agrees at 8 bases. CDR1 and CDR2 (germline): SNHLY, FYNNEI. CDR3 length: 16 residues. The junction had 8 bases not matched to a gene; V was cut back by 7 bases and J by 1 base. DNA for the CDR3: TGTGCCAGCACCCTCAGGACAGGGAAGAACACCGGGGAGCTGTTTTTT. Encoded protein: CASTLRTGKNTGELFF.

The chain links TRBV29-1 to TRBJ1-2; D remains unclear. CDR1 is SQVTM and CDR2 is ANQGSEA in the germline V gene. Deletions cut 0 bases from V and 8 bases from J, with 10 bases between. The CDR3 runs to 12 residues. The CDR3 sequence is CSVEDRVGGYTF. The CDR3, as DNA: TGCAGCGTTGAAGATCGTGTCGGGGGCTACACCTTC.

The V and J genes are TRBV5-5 and TRBJ1-2, with D possibly TRBD1 on 6 matching bases. The germline V gene encodes CDR1 SGHKS and CDR2 YYEKEE (reference sequence). V lost 4 bases, J lost 5 bases, and 15 bases lay in between. This CDR3 has 14 residues. The CDR3 coding sequence is TGTGCCAGCAGCGAGCCTGGCGGACAGTATGGCTACACCTTC. It codes for CASSEPGGQYGYTF.

The chain has TRBV3-1 (or the pseudogene TRBV3-2) and TRBJ2-3; 9 bases align to TRBD2. The V segment lost 7 bases and the J segment 0 bases; nucleotides outside the gene matches: 5. Looked up from germline, CDR1 is LGHDT and CDR2 is YNNKEL (reference sequence). The CDR3 is 15 residues long. Written as DNA, the CDR3 is TGTGCCAGCACCTGGACTAGCGCCAGCACAGATACGCAGTATTTT. Amino acid sequence: CASTWTSASTDTQYF.